This is a list of T cell receptor beta chains from one sample in a study of vaccination effects on CD4 cells after COVID-19. Clones were sequenced by immunoSEQ multiplex PCR, and TCRdb holds only the in-frame ones, with some missing. The sample holds more than 45,000 clones; around 82% are singletons and the top ten take around 5.5%. These TCRs' antigens remain unknown. The sequenced sample was CD4+ T cells from PBMCs cultured with HIV peptides, obtained before COVID-19 vaccination. These TCRs come from a human donor who had a prior SARS-CoV-2 infection. The conserved cysteine and the conserved F or W are not part of the CDR3 here.

j_call: TRBJ2-1
v_call: TRBV6-5
cdr3_aa: ASSDRGLSYNEQF

j_call: TRBJ1-3
v_call: TRBV5-4
cdr3_aa: ASSSREDSGNTIY

j_call: TRBJ2-5
v_call: TRBV5-1
cdr3_aa: ASSSRDRQQETQY

j_call: TRBJ2-7
v_call: TRBV7-6
cdr3_aa: ASSLSGTGIYEQY

j_call: TRBJ2-3
v_call: TRBV2
cdr3_aa: ASSELRTVGGDTQY

j_call: TRBJ2-6
v_call: TRBV18
cdr3_aa: ASSPTTGVGANVLT

j_call: TRBJ2-1
v_call: TRBV5-1
cdr3_aa: ASSLREGNSYNEQF

j_call: TRBJ1-5
v_call: TRBV24-1
cdr3_aa: ATSGLNQPQH

j_call: TRBJ2-1
v_call: TRBV9
cdr3_aa: ASSARLLNEQF

j_call: TRBJ2-2
v_call: TRBV4-3
cdr3_aa: ASSQEVGGRGRVTGELF

j_call: TRBJ2-5
v_call: TRBV5-1
cdr3_aa: ASSSLGTSGQETQY

j_call: TRBJ1-3
v_call: TRBV9
cdr3_aa: ASSVAAGRGNTIY

j_call: TRBJ2-3
v_call: TRBV2
cdr3_aa: ASRELTSVGLGTQY

j_call: TRBJ2-1
v_call: TRBV5-1
cdr3_aa: ASSKENSYNEQF

j_call: TRBJ2-1
v_call: TRBV2
cdr3_aa: ASSPQGRGNEQF

j_call: TRBJ1-2
v_call: TRBV12-3/TRBV12-4
cdr3_aa: ASSPGYYGYT

j_call: TRBJ2-6
v_call: TRBV5-1
cdr3_aa: ASRLANVLT

j_call: TRBJ1-2
v_call: TRBV6-6
cdr3_aa: ASRNPGTGSGYT

j_call: TRBJ1-4
v_call: TRBV5-4
cdr3_aa: ASSPDRGLSEKLF

j_call: TRBJ1-3
v_call: TRBV11-2
cdr3_aa: ASSLAGVGNTIY